The rows below give T cell receptor beta chains drawn from one sample of a study of cytotoxic CD8 clonotypes in ibrutinib-treated CLL. The assay was immunoSEQ multiplex PCR, and TCRdb's table has in-frame clones only and misses some. The sample comprises under 150,000 clones, 65% to 85% of which are singletons, and less than 8.5% rests with the top ten. The sample was PBMCs, taken after 36 months of ibrutinib treatment. Source of these receptors: a human donor with chronic lymphocytic leukemia. Both conserved end residues are part of each CDR3. D genes are given only for firm matches. The size field is filled for only some rows; it gives once, few, many or a size class.

13,TRBJ1-1,TRBV7-8,-,-,CASSLGRATEAFF,TGTGCCAGCAGCTTAGGACGTGCGACTGAAGCTTTCTTT
15,TRBJ2-3,TRBV4-2,-,-,CASSQAGTRTDTQYF,TGTGCCAGCAGCCAAGCGGGGACTCGCACAGATACGCAGTATTTT
11,TRBJ2-1,TRBV7-3,-,-,CASSLNGMQFF,TGTGCCAGCAGCTTAAACGGGATGCAGTTCTTC
14,TRBJ1-2,TRBV6-6,-,-,CASTKGQLNYGYTF,TGTGCCAGCACGAAGGGCCAGCTCAACTATGGCTACACCTTC
16,TRBJ1-6,TRBV13,-,TRBD1,CASSLGQGASYSPLHF,TGTGCCAGCAGCTTGGGACAGGGGGCAAGTTATTCACCCCTCCACTTT
16,TRBJ2-3,TRBV7-9,-,-,CASSHPTSATGDTQYF,TGTGCCAGCAGCCACCCGACATCGGCCACGGGTGATACGCAGTATTTT
15,TRBJ1-1,TRBV4-1,-,-,CASSQGPGAQVKAFF,TGCGCCAGCAGCCAAGGTCCAGGGGCCCAGGTTAAAGCTTTCTTT
15,TRBJ1-5,TRBV27,-,-,CASSPGAGDNQPQHF,TGTGCCAGCAGTCCCGGGGCGGGGGACAATCAGCCCCAGCATTTT
14,TRBJ1-1,TRBV19,-,-,CASSIDGASTEAFF,TGTGCCAGTAGTATAGATGGGGCGAGCACTGAAGCTTTCTTT
13,TRBJ1-4,TRBV5-1,-,-,CASSPPAGKKLFF,TGCGCCAGCAGCCCACCGGCGGGGAAAAAACTGTTTTTT
14,TRBJ2-2,TRBV28,-,TRBD1,CATGYRGMRRELFF,TGTGCCACAGGGTACAGGGGAATGAGGAGGGAGCTGTTTTTT
15,TRBJ2-7,TRBV5-8,-,TRBD1,CASSGTGTGSAEQYF,TGTGCCAGCAGCGGAACTGGGACAGGGTCCGCCGAGCAGTACTTC
15,TRBJ1-1,TRBV18,-,-,CASSPGQSMNTEAFF,TGTGCCAGCTCACCCGGACAGTCCATGAACACTGAAGCTTTCTTT
15,TRBJ2-7,TRBV10-3,few,-,CAILSPGLGTYEQYF,TGTGCCATTCTATCCCCGGGCCTCGGGACATACGAGCAGTACTTC
16,TRBJ2-3,TRBV19,once,-,CASRPGSRSSTDTQYF,TGTGCCAGTAGACCGGGTTCGCGGTCTAGCACAGATACGCAGTATTTT
14,TRBJ2-1,TRBV30,once,-,CAWDQGISYNEQFF,TGTGCCTGGGACCAGGGGATATCCTACAATGAGCAGTTCTTC
13,TRBJ1-2,TRBV7-9,-,-,CASSLTRGPGYTF,TGTGCCAGCAGCTTAACCAGGGGTCCTGGCTACACCTTC
19,TRBJ2-2,TRBV28,-,TRBD2,CASSWYPGLAGTDTGELFF,TGTGCCAGCAGTTGGTACCCGGGACTAGCGGGGACCGACACCGGGGAGCTGTTTTTT
14,TRBJ2-5,TRBV13,-,-,CASSPADSGETQYF,TGTGCCAGCAGCCCGGCGGACAGCGGGGAGACCCAGTACTTC
13,TRBJ1-6,TRBV27,-,-,CASGGFYNSPLHF,TGTGCCAGCGGGGGTTTCTATAATTCACCCCTCCACTTT
13,TRBJ2-7,TRBV6-5,-,-,CASREGAIYEQYF,TGTGCCAGCAGAGAGGGAGCTATCTACGAGCAGTACTTC
19,TRBJ1-3,TRBV5-1,-,TRBD1,CASSPSRDRDPRSGNTIYF,TGCGCCAGCAGCCCGTCCCGGGACAGGGATCCACGCTCTGGAAACACCATATATTTT
16,TRBJ2-2,TRBV4-1,-,-,CASSHLDVSNTGELFF,TGCGCCAGCAGCCACCTGGACGTTTCAAACACCGGGGAGCTGTTTTTT
13,TRBJ2-7,TRBV30,few,-,CACRTGLNYEQYF,TGTGCCTGTAGGACGGGATTAAACTACGAGCAGTACTTC
12,TRBJ2-1,TRBV30,-,-,CAWSPSSSEQFF,TGTGCCTGGAGCCCCAGCTCGTCTGAGCAGTTCTTC
15,TRBJ2-7,TRBV18,-,TRBD2,CASSPGEGIVYEQYF,TGTGCCAGCTCACCAGGGGAGGGAATTGTCTACGAGCAGTACTTC
13,TRBJ1-1,TRBV29-1,-,-,CSVESEVNTEAFF,TGCAGCGTTGAATCGGAGGTGAACACTGAAGCTTTCTTT
15,TRBJ2-3,TRBV6-6,-,TRBD2,CASTAGRFGSDTQYF,TGTGCCAGCACCGCCGGGAGGTTTGGTTCAGATACGCAGTATTTT
16,TRBJ2-2,TRBV18,-,-,CASSPRTAGITGELFF,TGTGCCAGCTCACCACGAACTGCAGGGATCACCGGGGAGCTGTTTTTT